The 21 T cell receptor beta chains reported below all come from one sample, sequenced in a study of regulatory T cells in long-lasting Graves disease. CDR3-region Arm-PCR and iRepertoire HTBI primers produced the TCR beta libraries. TCRdb fed the multiplex PCR reads into MiXCR, producing one record per CDR3 protein. Altogether 400,000 to 600,000 distinct CDR3 sequences are present, about a fifth being singletons, with the ten largest covering approximately 6.4%. The time point was: persistent/refractory GD, antithyroid drugs over 5 years with positive TRAb. PBMC RNA was the source of the TCR library. Sequenced here: peripheral blood mononuclear cells (PBMCs), sampled when the disease was refractory, from a patient treated with antithyroid drugs. These receptors all come from a female donor with Graves disease.

CDR3 DNA sequence: TGTGCCAGCAGTTTAAGGGGGCTGGGATGGGGAAGCTACGAGCAGTACTTC. Encoded protein: CASSLRGLGWGSYEQYF. This chain uses TRBV28 with TRBJ2-7; TRBD1 matches 7 bases. There are 17 residues in the CDR3. Germline V gives CDR1 MDHEN, CDR2 SYDVKM. V was clipped by 2 bases and J by 3 bases; unmatched bases: 13.

This clonotype was observed a handful of times. This chain joins TRBV3-1 and TRBJ1-2; D uncertain. Germline CDR1 and CDR2: LGHDT and YNNKEL (reference sequence). V lost 4 bases and J 2 bases, leaving 14 bases between the germline ends. The CDR3 extends over 15 amino acids. CDR3 coding DNA: TGTGCCAGCAGCCCCTCTGAGCTTCCGAACTATGGCTACACCTTC. Translating gives CASSPSELPNYGYTF. The entire variable domain, with the rest obtained from reference TRBV3-1 and TRBJ1-2, is as follows: DTAVSQTPKYLVTQMGNDKSIKCEQNLGHDTMYWYKQDSKKFLKIMFSYNNKELIINETVPNRFSPKSPDKAHLNLHINSLELGDSAVYFCASSPSELPNYGYTFGSGTRLTVV.

Ten or more counts support this clonotype. The chain recombines TRBV12-3 or TRBV12-4 with TRBJ2-2; 8 bases are a match to TRBD2. The trim removed 9 bases at V and 1 base at J, leaving 7 bases unmatched. The CDR3 runs 15 residues. This chain's CDR3 is CASRGAGGNTGELFF. The CDR3, as DNA: TGTGCCAGTCGAGGGGCGGGAGGGAACACCGGGGAGCTGTTTTTT.

This clonotype was recorded many times. The V gene is TRBV3-1, the J gene TRBJ2-5, with a weak D call TRBD1 (5 bases). Deletions cut 1 base from V and 5 bases from J, with 11 bases between. Germline CDR1 and CDR2: LGHDT and YNNKEL (reference sequence). There are 14 residues in the CDR3. CDR3 sequence: CASSQGQGRETQYF. CDR3 coding DNA: TGTGCCAGCAGCCAAGGGCAGGGTAGGGAGACCCAGTACTTC.

This clonotype has a count of ten or more. The chain couples TRBV7-3 to TRBJ2-7; TRBD1 aligns across 9 bases. The CDR3 runs 14 residues. CDR1 and CDR2 from the germline V gene are SGHTA and FQGTGA. V trimming: 5 bases; J trimming: 5 bases; junction bases outside the gene matches: 7. This chain's CDR3 is CASSPGQGNDEQYF. Here the CDR3 DNA reads TGTGCCAGCAGCCCGGGACAGGGTAACGACGAGCAGTACTTC.

This chain connects TRBV14 to TRBJ2-1, with 10 bases that match TRBD2. Per the germline V gene, CDR1 is SGHDN and CDR2 is FVKESK. The CDR3 covers 16 residues. With V trimmed by 4 bases and J by 6 bases, 9 bases remained unmatched. DNA of the CDR3: TGTGCCAGCAGCCCCTTTGGGACTAGCGCTACCAATGAGCAGTTCTTC. Protein product: CASSPFGTSATNEQFF.

This clonotype was picked up a small number of times. The chain links TRBV10-3 to TRBJ2-2; possibly TRBD1 or TRBD2 for D (5 bases each). The CDR3 sequence is 14 residues long. The V gene's germline CDR1 is ENHRY and CDR2 SYGVKD. V dropped 6 bases and J dropped 0 bases, with 8 bases sitting between them. The CDR3 region is CAIRGTANTGELFF. The DNA for the CDR3 is TGTGCCATCAGGGGGACGGCGAACACCGGGGAGCTGTTTTTT.

A few counts support this clonotype. The rearrangement uses TRBV30 and TRBJ1-1; D gene uncertain. The CDR3 has 13 amino acids. Trimming removed 0 bases at V and 1 base at J, with 6 bases between. Germline CDR1 GTSNPN, CDR2 SVGIG (reference sequence). CDR3 in DNA: TGTGCCTGGAGTGTACACCCGAACACTGAAGCTTTCTTT. This sequence encodes CAWSVHPNTEAFF.

On this clonotype: A read error likely explains this, since a far larger clone differs by one base. The rearrangement uses TRBV10-3 and TRBJ2-5, with TRBD1 matching 8 bases. Germline lookup yields CDR1 ENHRY and CDR2 SYGVKD. This CDR3 has 15 residues. V shed 5 bases and J 1 base; nucleotides not matched to a gene: 6. CDR3 sequence reads: CAISRRTGIQETQYF. The CDR3 nucleotides read TGTGCCATCAGTCGGCGGACAGGGATCCAAGAGACCCAGTACTTC.

This clonotype was observed many times. The rearrangement links TRBV29-1 to TRBJ1-2; D is unresolved. V gave up 4 bases and J gave up 6 bases, with 6 bases separating them. This CDR3 is built from 10 residues. Germline V gene lookup returns CDR1 SQVTM and CDR2 ANQGSEA. The CDR3 DNA sequence: TGCAGCGTTGCTAGGGATGGCTACACCTTC. This codes for CSVARDGYTF. The full variable domain, completed using reference TRBV29-1 and TRBJ1-2, is SAVISQKPSRDICQRGTSLTIQCQVDSQVTMMFWYRQQPGQSLTLIATANQGSEATYESGFVIDKFPISRPNLTFSTLTVSNMSPEDSSIYLCSVARDGYTFGSGTRLTVV.

There are many counts of this clonotype. This chain joins TRBV28 and TRBJ2-5, with 12 bases lining up with TRBD2. V gave up 1 base and J gave up 5 bases; unmatched junction bases: 8. Germline V gene lookup returns CDR1 MDHEN and CDR2 SYDVKM. The CDR3 runs to 17 residues. The CDR3 nucleotides are TGTGCCAGCAGTTTATCTAGCGGGGGGGACCTTGGGGAGACCCAGTACTTC. This translates into CASSLSSGGDLGETQYF.

This clonotype has a count of ten or more. The chain is built from TRBV27 and TRBJ2-7, with D tentatively TRBD1 (5 bases). Germline CDR1 is MNHEY and CDR2 is SMNVEV (reference sequence). V shed 3 bases and J shed 4 bases, with 16 bases lying between them. The CDR3 sequence is 15 residues long. CDR3 in DNA: TGTGCCAGCAGTTTGATGGCAGGGCGGAATTACGAGCAGTACTTC. The encoded protein is CASSLMAGRNYEQYF.

This chain connects TRBV3-1 to TRBJ2-2; 11 positions agree with TRBD1. Per germline, CDR1 LGHDT and CDR2 YNNKEL (reference sequence). Trimming at V came to 0 bases and at J to 3 bases, leaving 6 bases not matched to a gene. This CDR3 is 18 amino acids long. For the CDR3, the DNA is TGTGCCAGCAGCCAAGATCCGCGGACAGGGGGCTACACCGGGGAGCTGTTTTTT. Its translation is CASSQDPRTGGYTGELFF. Using reference TRBV3-1 and TRBJ2-2 for the parts outside the CDR3, the full variable domain is DTAVSQTPKYLVTQMGNDKSIKCEQNLGHDTMYWYKQDSKKFLKIMFSYNNKELIINETVPNRFSPKSPDKAHLNLHINSLELGDSAVYFCASSQDPRTGGYTGELFFGEGSRLTVL.

The chain combines TRBV4-2 with TRBJ1-5, with 10 bases fitting TRBD1. The germline V gene encodes CDR1 LGHNA and CDR2 YNFKEQ. J lost 0 bases, V lost 6 bases, and 11 bases had no gene match. The CDR3 is 18 amino acids. The DNA of the CDR3 is TGTGCCAGCAGGGCCGGGACAGGGGCGGCAGGTAGCAATCAGCCCCAGCATTTT. It yields the protein CASRAGTGAAGSNQPQHF.

This chain uses TRBV29-1 with TRBJ1-2; D not certain. V lost 3 bases to trimming and J lost 3 bases, with 8 bases between them. The germline V gene encodes CDR1 SQVTM and CDR2 ANQGSEA. The CDR3 is 12 amino acids. In DNA, the CDR3 is TGCAGCGTTGAGAAGGTAGACTATGGCTACACCTTC. This gives the protein CSVEKVDYGYTF. The full variable domain, rest sourced from reference TRBV29-1 and TRBJ1-2, is SAVISQKPSRDICQRGTSLTIQCQVDSQVTMMFWYRQQPGQSLTLIATANQGSEATYESGFVIDKFPISRPNLTFSTLTVSNMSPEDSSIYLCSVEKVDYGYTFGSGTRLTVV.

This clonotype came up a few times. J is TRBJ1-2 and V is TRBV19, with D possibly matching TRBD1 (5 bases). The germline gives CDR1 LNHDA, CDR2 SQIVND (reference sequence). The CDR3 extends over 15 amino acids. V gave up 5 bases and J gave up 5 bases, with 18 bases separating them. Written as DNA, the CDR3 is TGTGCCAGTAGTCCCTTACCGGGACGTCTTTATGGCTACACCTTC. It translates to CASSPLPGRLYGYTF.

V gene TRBV9 combines with J gene TRBJ2-5; possible D gene TRBD2, 6 bases. The CDR3 consists of 15 residues. The V end was cut by 0 bases, the J end by 4 bases, with 13 bases between. Per the germline V gene, CDR1 is SGDLS and CDR2 is YYNGEE. The CDR3 sequence: CASSVVEGSGETQYF. The CDR3 DNA is TGTGCCAGCAGCGTAGTGGAGGGTTCGGGAGAGACCCAGTACTTC.

The rearrangement uses TRBV6-2 or TRBV6-3 and TRBJ1-5, with TRBD1 as a possible D gene (5 bases). This CDR3 has 15 residues. Deletions cut 5 bases from V and 4 bases from J, with 15 bases between. Germline CDR1 MNHEY, CDR2 SVGEGT. As DNA, the CDR3 is TGTGCCAGCAGTACTAGGACAAACGAGAATCAGCCCCAGCATTTT. As protein: CASSTRTNENQPQHF.

This clonotype was detected a few times. The J gene is TRBJ2-5, the V gene TRBV3-1; 8 positions match TRBD1. Germline V gene sequence: CDR1 LGHDT, CDR2 YNNKEL (reference sequence). The V segment lost 1 base and the J segment 2 bases; nucleotides outside the gene matches: 12. The CDR3 is 18 amino acids. CDR3 loop: CASSQGSGTGILQETQYF. The CDR3 DNA sequence: TGTGCCAGCAGCCAAGGTTCCGGGACAGGAATCCTTCAAGAGACCCAGTACTTC.

This clonotype was observed a few times. The chain carries TRBV13 and TRBJ2-7; D not certain. From germline, CDR1 is PRHDT and CDR2 FYEKMQ (reference sequence). The CDR3 extends over 11 amino acids. Deletions cut 3 bases from V and 5 bases from J, with 5 bases between. In DNA, the CDR3 is TGTGCCAGCAGCTTCGTGCACGAGCAGTACTTC. Its protein is CASSFVHEQYF.

This clonotype was counted many times. CDR3 nucleotide sequence: TGTGCCAGCAGCAGGCCAGCCGAAAAACTGTTTTTT. The encoded protein is CASSRPAEKLFF. The gene calls are TRBV27 and TRBJ1-4; D gene uncertain. The CDR3 spans 12 residues. The germline gives CDR1 MNHEY, CDR2 SMNVEV (reference sequence). The V gene lost 6 bases and the J gene lost 8 bases, with 10 bases spanning the gap.